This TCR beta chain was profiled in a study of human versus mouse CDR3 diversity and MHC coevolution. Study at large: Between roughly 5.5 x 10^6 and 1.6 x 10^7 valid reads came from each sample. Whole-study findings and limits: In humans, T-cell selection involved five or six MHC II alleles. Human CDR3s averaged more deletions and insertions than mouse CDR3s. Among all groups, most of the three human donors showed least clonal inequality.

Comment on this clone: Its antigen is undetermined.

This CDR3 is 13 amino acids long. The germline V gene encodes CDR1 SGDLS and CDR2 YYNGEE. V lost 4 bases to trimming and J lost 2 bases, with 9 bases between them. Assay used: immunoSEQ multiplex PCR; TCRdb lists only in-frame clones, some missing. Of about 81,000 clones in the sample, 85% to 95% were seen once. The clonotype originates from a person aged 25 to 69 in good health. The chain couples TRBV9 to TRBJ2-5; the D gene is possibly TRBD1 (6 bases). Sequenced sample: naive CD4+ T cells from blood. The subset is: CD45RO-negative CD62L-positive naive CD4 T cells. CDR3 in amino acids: CASSPTGQETQYF. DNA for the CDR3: TGTGCCAGCAGCCCCACAGGGCAAGAGACCCAGTACTTC.